This T cell receptor beta chain is from a study of PD-1 blockade in classical Hodgkin lymphoma. The method was immunoSEQ multiplex PCR; TCRdb's version includes in-frame clones alone and lacks a portion of them. The sample comprises some 20,000 clones, less than 85% of which are singletons, and roughly 6.6% rests with the top ten. Germline V lookup: CDR1 ENHRY, CDR2 SYGVKD. The CDR3 covers 15 residues. J was trimmed by 4 bases and V by 6 bases; bases with no gene match: 9. Each of the patients experienced relapse following autologous stem cell transplantation, and their brentuximab vedotin exposure differed.

The TCR comes from a human donor with classical Hodgkin lymphoma. The V gene is TRBV10-3, the J gene TRBJ1-2, with 9 bases identical to TRBD1. Here the sequenced sample was peripheral blood mononuclear cells (PBMCs), taken at baseline. The CDR3 region has the DNA TGTGCCATCAGCCAACCCGGGACAGGGACCTATGGCTACACCTTC. Amino acids: CAISQPGTGTYGYTF.